This is a list of T cell receptor beta chains from one sample in a study of blood T cells in healthy people across ages. TCRdb independently ran MiXCR on the 5' RACE reads; one entry per CDR3 protein. The sample shows 1.5 million to 2 million distinct CDR3 sequences, roughly 30% of them seen only once. Material: blood. The receptors originated from a woman under 40 in good health. Both conserved end residues are part of each CDR3. The D gene is left open where the match is weak. Size is stated for part of the rows, as once, few or many counts, or as a class when the clone is expanded.

>TRBD1|-|TRBJ2-5|16|TRBV3-1
CASSQPGQGATYKQYF
TGTGCCAGCAGCCAACCGGGACAGGGGGCAACCTACAAGCAGTACTTC
>-|once|TRBJ2-7|15|TRBV6-5
CASSTGAPRSYEQYF
TGTGCCAGCAGCACGGGAGCCCCCCGTTCATATGAGCAGTACTTC
>-|few|TRBJ2-7|15|TRBV5-1
CASSFEGLGPYEQYF
TGCGCCAGCAGCTTCGAGGGGTTAGGGCCCTACGAGCAGTACTTC
>TRBD2|-|TRBJ2-7|16|TRBV5-1
CASGTQGLAGGHEQYF
TGCGCCAGTGGGACTCAGGGACTAGCGGGAGGTCACGAGCAGTACTTC
>TRBD2|few|TRBJ2-3|15|TRBV6-5
CASRVGLAVTDTQYF
TGTGCCAGCAGAGTAGGACTAGCGGTCACAGATACGCAGTATTTT
>-|-|TRBJ2-3|14|TRBV5-1
CASRTSAGTDTQYF
TGCGCCAGCAGAACATCCGCTGGGACAGATACGCAGTATTTT
>-|-|TRBJ2-7|14|TRBV28
CASRGIAGSYEQYF
TGTGCCAGCAGGGGGATTGCAGGTTCTTACGAGCAGTACTTC
>TRBD2|-|TRBJ2-3|14|TRBV2
CASRIAGVTDTQYF
TGTGCCAGCAGAATAGCGGGGGTTACAGATACGCAGTATTTT
>-|-|TRBJ2-1|15|TRBV20-1
CSARTGGPSYNEQFF
TGCAGTGCTAGAACCGGCGGGCCCTCCTACAATGAGCAGTTCTTC
>-|-|TRBJ1-1|14|TRBV10-1
CASSENTGGTEAFF
TGCGCCAGCAGTGAGAATACCGGCGGGACTGAAGCTTTCTTT
>TRBD2|-|TRBJ2-1|13|TRBV29-1
CSVLREGVGVQFF
TGCAGCGTACTCCGGGAGGGAGTAGGTGTGCAGTTCTTC
>-|few|TRBJ2-1|11|TRBV12-3/TRBV12-4
CASTTRDEQFF
TGTGCCAGCACCACACGGGATGAGCAGTTCTTC
>TRBD2|few|TRBJ2-1|14|TRBV10-3
CATLSSGRENEQFF
TGTGCCACCCTTTCTAGCGGGAGAGAAAATGAGCAGTTCTTC
>-|-|TRBJ2-3|12|TRBV29-1
CGVGRGTDTQYF
TGCGGCGTTGGCCGGGGCACAGATACGCAGTATTTT
>-|-|TRBJ2-7|15|TRBV4-1
CASSQGRGAIYEQYF
TGCGCCAGCAGCCAAGGAAGGGGCGCTATATACGAGCAGTACTTC
>TRBD2|-|TRBJ2-1|15|TRBV7-2
CASSVTSGKDNEQFF
TGTGCCAGCAGCGTGACTAGCGGGAAAGACAATGAGCAGTTCTTC
>-|once|TRBJ1-6|13|TRBV20-1
CSARGDIWEALHF
TGCAGTGCTAGGGGGGATATCTGGGAGGCCCTCCACTTT
>TRBD2|-|TRBJ2-1|16|TRBV6-4
CASSVTGTSAYNEQFF
TGTGCCAGCAGTGTGACTGGGACTAGCGCTTACAATGAGCAGTTCTTC
>-|many|TRBJ1-5|13|TRBV4-1
CASSQQGRQPQHF
TGCGCCAGCAGCCAACAGGGGCGGCAGCCCCAGCATTTT
>TRBD2|-|TRBJ2-1|13|TRBV20-1
CSAQGLVHNERFF
TGCAGTGCTCAGGGACTAGTCCACAATGAGCGGTTCTTC
>-|-|TRBJ2-5|15|TRBV6-5
CASTPTGALGETQYF
TGTGCCAGCACCCCTACGGGGGCGTTAGGGGAGACCCAGTACTTC
>TRBD2|few|TRBJ2-1|18|TRBV11-1
CASSRRTSGKMGENEQFF
TGTGCCAGCAGCCGAAGGACTAGCGGCAAGATGGGAGAAAATGAGCAGTTCTTC
>-|-|TRBJ1-3|14|TRBV20-1
CSASGVNSGNTIYF
TGCAGTGCCAGCGGCGTAAACTCTGGAAACACCATATATTTT
>-|-|TRBJ1-2|13|TRBV12-3/TRBV12-4
CASSFDERESYTF
TGTGCCAGCAGTTTTGATGAGAGGGAGAGCTACACCTTC
>-|few|TRBJ2-5|13|TRBV3-1
CASTAVGKETQYF
TGTGCCAGCACCGCCGTCGGGAAAGAGACCCAGTACTTC
>TRBD2|-|TRBJ2-1|18|TRBV10-1
CASSESRLAGGSYNEQFF
TGCGCCAGCAGTGAGTCCCGGCTAGCGGGAGGGTCTTACAATGAGCAGTTCTTC
>-|many|TRBJ1-1|15|TRBV6-1
CASSEDGRVNTEAFF
TGTGCCAGCAGTGAAGATGGCAGGGTTAACACTGAAGCTTTCTTT
>TRBD1|few|TRBJ1-5|15|TRBV20-1
CSALPGTATYQPQHF
TGCAGTGCTTTACCCGGGACAGCGACGTATCAGCCCCAGCATTTT